This T cell receptor beta chain is from a study of beta chain features in type 1 diabetes. Study-wide results and caveats: Any PCR bias toward short templates would affect both groups alike. TCRB CDR3 length was moderately but significantly reduced in all four CD4+ subsets of Type 1 diabetes patients.

The table lists this clone with a few counts. The antigen remains undetermined. Purities in excess of 98% were seen in all sorted populations. The isolated RNA, all of it, was reverse transcribed, so expressed TCRB transcripts were what got sequenced. The repertoire was sequenced with immunoSEQ multiplex PCR; TCRdb's copy has only in-frame clones and lacks some. The sample holds approximately 240,000 clones, 16% seen once. This clonotype originated in a man aged 25 to 40 with type 1 diabetes. Sequencing was carried out using naive CD4+ T cells from blood.

CDR3 amino acids: CASSHPRANVLTF. In DNA, the CDR3 is TGTGCCAGCAGCCACCCCCGGGCCAACGTCCTGACTTTC. The V call is TRBV11-2, the J call TRBJ2-6, with D unresolved. Germline values: CDR1 SGHAT, CDR2 FQNNGV. V was cut by 5 bases and J by 5 bases, with 7 bases left in between. The CDR3 is made up of 13 amino acids.